Each of the 22 T cell receptor beta chains below was sequenced from the same sample in a study of control samples from healthy donors and cancer patients. Generated by immunoSEQ multiplex PCR, the TCRdb table keeps only in-frame clones and is missing some. The table lists 110,000 to 150,000 clones, roughly nine tenths of them singletons. The sample comprised blood. These receptors all stem from a man younger than 35 in good health.

V usage is TRBV19 and J usage is TRBJ1-5; D is uncertain. Per the germline V gene, CDR1 is LNHDA and CDR2 is SQIVND (reference sequence). CDR3 size: 17 residues. The V gene lost 0 bases and the J gene lost 4 bases, with 16 bases spanning the gap. The CDR3 reads CASSIDRIGFVNQPQHF. The CDR3 region has the DNA TGTGCCAGTAGTATAGATCGGATAGGGTTTGTAAATCAGCCCCAGCATTTT.

The V call is TRBV5-5, the J call TRBJ2-7, with TRBD1 matching 9 bases. Germline CDR1 reads SGHKS; CDR2 reads YYEKEE (reference sequence). The CDR3 sequence is 15 residues long. J lost 3 bases, V lost 3 bases, and 7 bases had no gene match. The CDR3 reads CASSSPGQGIYEQYF. In DNA, the CDR3 is TGTGCCAGCAGCTCCCCGGGACAGGGCATCTACGAGCAGTACTTC.

To note about this clone: Different DNA sequences within this sample yield the same CDR3. The chain carries TRBV7-2 and TRBJ1-2; D is unclear. The CDR3 sequence is 13 residues long. Germline CDR1 is SGHTA and CDR2 is FQGNSA. Trimming shortened V by 0 bases and J by 8 bases, and 10 bases separated the two germline ends. The CDR3, as DNA: TGTGCCAGCAGCTTAGCCGGGTCGGGCGGCTACACCTTC. Encoded protein: CASSLAGSGGYTF. Full variable domain (outside the CDR3, taken from reference TRBV7-2 and TRBJ1-2): GAGVSQSPSNKVTEKGKDVELRCDPISGHTALYWYRQSLGQGLEFLIYFQGNSAPDKSGLPSDRFSAERTGGSVSTLTIQRTQQEDSAVYLCASSLAGSGGYTFGSGTRLTVV.

This chain connects TRBV4-2 to TRBJ2-7, with 8 bases that match TRBD2. Per the germline V gene, CDR1 is LGHNA and CDR2 is YNFKEQ. With 3 bases clipped from V and 3 bases from J, the junction kept 13 bases outside the gene matches. This CDR3 spans 17 amino acids. The CDR3 loop reads CASSQSIGGGSDYEQYF. As DNA, the CDR3 is TGTGCCAGCAGCCAGTCCATCGGGGGGGGCTCAGACTACGAGCAGTACTTC.

The rearrangement links TRBV5-4 to TRBJ1-2; no clear D gene. The V end was cut by 1 base, the J end by 2 bases, with 9 bases between. There are 14 residues in the CDR3. Germline lookup yields CDR1 SGHNT and CDR2 YYREEE (reference sequence). In nucleotides, the CDR3 is TGTGCCAGCAGCTTGTCTTCCCAGAACTATGGCTACACCTTC. This codes for CASSLSSQNYGYTF. Combining the CDR3 with reference TRBV5-4 and TRBJ1-2 gives the whole variable domain ETGVTQSPTHLIKTRGQQVTLRCSSQSGHNTVSWYQQALGQGPQFIFQYYREEENGRGNFPPRFSGLQFPNYSSELNVNALELDDSALYLCASSLSSQNYGYTFGSGTRLTVV.

The gene calls are TRBV9 and TRBJ2-7, with 10 bases aligning to TRBD1. CDR3 length: 16 amino acids. CDR1 and CDR2 from the germline V gene are SGDLS and YYNGEE. After removal of 3 bases from V and 6 bases from J, the junction contained 12 bases not matched to a gene. CDR3 amino acids: CASSEGPTGGASEQYF. CDR3 in DNA: TGTGCCAGCAGCGAGGGACCGACAGGGGGCGCATCCGAGCAGTACTTC.

The chain employs TRBV14 and TRBJ2-7; D call uncertain. The CDR3 loop spans 15 amino acids. Per the germline V gene, CDR1 is SGHDN and CDR2 is FVKESK. Trimming removed 0 bases from V and 1 base from J, with 10 bases in between. In DNA, the CDR3 is TGTGCCAGCAGCCAAGAAGGATTCGGTTCCTACGAGCAGTACTTC. This sequence encodes CASSQEGFGSYEQYF.

This clone was seen many times. V is TRBV3-1 (or the pseudogene TRBV3-2) and J is TRBJ1-6; D gene uncertain. V lost 3 bases, J lost 8 bases, and 5 bases lay in between. From germline, CDR1 is LGHDT and CDR2 YNNKEL (reference sequence). CDR3 length equals 12 residues. The CDR3 DNA reads TGTGCCAGCAGCCACCTAGATTCACCCCTCCACTTT. It yields the protein CASSHLDSPLHF.

This rearrangement joins TRBV4-3 to TRBJ2-7; tentatively, D is TRBD1 (6 bases). In germline, CDR1 is LGHNA, CDR2 YSLEER. The V and J ends lost 2 bases and 5 bases respectively, with 10 bases between them. The CDR3 spans 13 residues. The CDR3 coding sequence is TGCGCCAGCAGCCAACTATACAGGGACGAGCAGTACTTC. It specifies CASSQLYRDEQYF.

This chain joins TRBV30 and TRBJ2-1; 7 bases agree with TRBD1. V was clipped by 4 bases and J by 4 bases; unmatched bases: 10. The CDR3 extends over 15 amino acids. Germline V gives CDR1 GTSNPN, CDR2 SVGIG (reference sequence). The CDR3 reads CAWKLGPGGYNEQFF. In DNA, the CDR3 is TGTGCCTGGAAGTTGGGGCCAGGGGGTTACAATGAGCAGTTCTTC.

This chain connects TRBV7-3 to TRBJ2-2, with TRBD2 identical over 14 bases. Germline V gene lookup returns CDR1 SGHTA and CDR2 FQGTGA. Trimming took 5 bases from V and 0 from J; bases not matched to a gene: 5. CDR3 length: 18 residues. The CDR3 protein is CASSPPGLAGANTGELFF. Here the CDR3 DNA reads TGTGCCAGCAGCCCACCGGGACTAGCGGGAGCGAACACCGGGGAGCTGTTTTTT.

V is TRBV10-3 and J is TRBJ1-1, with 7 bases identical to TRBD1. J gave up 8 bases and V 0 bases, and 3 bases lay outside the gene matches. There are 13 residues in the CDR3. CDR1 and CDR2 (germline): ENHRY, SYGVKD. The CDR3 is CAISESMDREAFF. The DNA for the CDR3 is TGTGCCATCAGTGAGTCGATGGACAGGGAAGCTTTCTTT.

This clone came up a few times. The CDR3 nucleotides are TGTGCCAGCAGCCCCAAGGGCCCCTACGAGCAGTACTTC. This gives the protein CASSPKGPYEQYF. The rearrangement links TRBV7-9 to TRBJ2-7; D is undetermined. Germline CDR1 reads SEHNR; CDR2 reads FQNEAQ (reference sequence). The CDR3 covers 13 residues. V was trimmed by 5 bases and J by 2 bases, leaving 10 bases between them.

This rearrangement joins TRBV20-1 to TRBJ1-4, with D unresolved. CDR1 DFQATT and CDR2 SNEGSKA come from the germline V gene (reference sequence). The CDR3 spans 12 residues. The V gene lost 3 bases and the J gene lost 6 bases, with 8 bases spanning the gap. Written as DNA, the CDR3 is TGCAGTGCTAGTTCGGGCGATGAAAAACTGTTTTTT. Its translation is CSASSGDEKLFF.

CDR3 coding DNA: TGTGCCAGCAGCCCCCGAGGAGTCCTCACAGATACGCAGTATTTT. This translates into CASSPRGVLTDTQYF. V is TRBV7-9 and J is TRBJ2-3; D remains ambiguous. The V and J ends lost 5 bases and 2 bases respectively, with 14 bases between them. Looked up from germline, CDR1 is SEHNR and CDR2 is FQNEAQ (reference sequence). CDR3 size: 15 residues. Full variable domain (outside the CDR3, taken from reference TRBV7-9 and TRBJ2-3): DTGVSQNPRHKITKRGQNVTFRCDPISEHNRLYWYRQTLGQGPEFLTYFQNEAQLEKSRLLSDRFSAERPKGSFSTLEIQRTEQGDSAMYLCASSPRGVLTDTQYFGPGTRLTVL.

The genes are TRBV4-1 and TRBJ2-3, with 12 bases fitting TRBD2. Germline CDR1 reads MGHRA; CDR2 reads YSYEKL. V lost 1 base and J lost 2; bases outside the gene matches: 10. The CDR3 loop spans 19 amino acids. The CDR3 DNA follows: TGCGCCAGCAGCCAAGCTGGCCTAGCGGGGGGGATACCCACAGATACGCAGTATTTT. It specifies CASSQAGLAGGIPTDTQYF.

This chain joins TRBV19 and TRBJ2-2; tentatively, D is TRBD1 or TRBD2 (5 bases each). Germline V gene data show CDR1 as LNHDA and CDR2 as SQIVND (reference sequence). V dropped 7 bases and J dropped 4 bases, with 16 bases sitting between them. The CDR3 length is 15 residues. The CDR3 region is CASTKGPLLTGELFF. The CDR3 DNA reads TGTGCCAGTACCAAGGGACCGCTCCTCACCGGGGAGCTGTTTTTT.

The chain has TRBV6-5 and TRBJ2-1; no definite D call. Per germline, CDR1 MNHEY and CDR2 SVGAGI. Trimming cost V 5 bases and J 0 bases, with 5 bases left between them. The CDR3 spans 13 residues. CDR3 loop: CASSPSSYNEQFF. In nucleotides, the CDR3 is TGTGCCAGCAGTCCGTCCTCCTACAATGAGCAGTTCTTC.

The chain uses TRBV7-2 and TRBJ2-2; the D gene could be TRBD1 or TRBD2 (5 bases each). The CDR3 totals 15 residues. V was trimmed by 3 bases and J by 5 bases, leaving 13 bases between them. CDR1 is SGHTA, CDR2 FQGNSA, per germline. The CDR3 reads CASSFLGVGTGELFF. CDR3 coding DNA: TGTGCCAGCAGCTTCCTGGGGGTCGGGACCGGGGAGCTGTTTTTT.

V usage is TRBV11-1 and J usage is TRBJ2-7, with TRBD1 matching over 7 bases. V trimming: 8 bases; J trimming: 7 bases; junction bases outside the gene matches: 8. There are 12 residues in the CDR3. The V gene's germline CDR1 is SGHAT and CDR2 FQDESV (reference sequence). In nucleotides, the CDR3 is TGTGCCAGCGGCCAAGGGGGCTGGGAGCAGTACTTC. Amino acid sequence: CASGQGGWEQYF.

This chain connects TRBV5-1 to TRBJ2-1; 11 bases map to TRBD2. This CDR3 has 15 amino acids. The V segment lost 4 bases and the J segment 4 bases; nucleotides outside the gene matches: 4. Per germline, CDR1 SGHRS and CDR2 YFSETQ. As DNA, the CDR3 is TGCGCCAGCAGCCAGGGACTAGCGGTTTACAATGAGCAGTTCTTC. This translates into CASSQGLAVYNEQFF.

This rearrangement joins TRBV5-1 to TRBJ2-1; TRBD1 might be the D (6 bases). The V end lost 4 bases, the J end lost 5 bases, and 7 bases lay between the germline ends. The CDR3 sequence is 12 residues long. Germline assignment: CDR1 SGHRS and CDR2 YFSETQ. The chain's CDR3 is CASSPGDNEQFF. As DNA, the CDR3 is TGCGCCAGCAGCCCAGGGGACAATGAGCAGTTCTTC.